This T cell receptor beta chain appears in the sequencing data of a study of CD8 T cells in ankylosing spondylitis. Germline CDR1 reads SGDLS; CDR2 reads YYNGEE. The V and J ends lost 0 bases and 0 bases, in that order; junction bases with no gene match: 5. The CDR3 loop spans 17 amino acids. Note on this clonotype: Its specificity is not known.

The study, taken as a whole, reports: A TCR beta motif of eight highly homologous variants appeared characteristic of ankylosing spondylitis blood.

Quantitative barcoded 5'-RACE was used to prepare TCR beta libraries. TCRdb re-derived calls from the 5' RACE reads in MiXCR, one entry per CDR3 protein. The sample holds 30,000 to 45,000 distinct CDR3 sequences, roughly an eighth seen once. Sequencing was performed on synovial fluid, either unsorted or a sorted T cell fraction (not recorded which). This receptor was taken from a male donor with ankylosing spondylitis. V and J are TRBV9 and TRBJ2-1, with 8 bases lining up with TRBD2. CDR3 DNA: TGTGCCAGCAGCGTAGTGGGTAGCGGGAACTCCTACAATGAGCAGTTCTTC. It yields the protein CASSVVGSGNSYNEQFF.